This TCR beta chain was recovered during a study of T cell changes during pregnancy in multiple sclerosis. Trimming at V came to 0 bases and at J to 8 bases, leaving 8 bases not matched to a gene. The germline V gene has CDR1 SGHRS and CDR2 YFSETQ. The CDR3 extends over 15 amino acids. Only in-frame clones appear in the TCRdb table, and some are missing; sequencing was by immunoSEQ multiplex PCR. The data contain 30,000 or so clones, about 92% of them singletons. The sample consisted of CD8+ T cells from peripheral blood mononuclear cells, taken in the first trimester of pregnancy. The sequence was obtained from a female donor with multiple sclerosis, enrolled in a pregnancy study. The chain recombines TRBV5-1 with TRBJ2-1; TRBD2 aligns across 7 bases. The CDR3 protein is CASSLGGLGFDEQFF. The DNA for the CDR3 is TGCGCCAGCAGCTTGGGAGGACTAGGTTTCGATGAGCAGTTCTTC.